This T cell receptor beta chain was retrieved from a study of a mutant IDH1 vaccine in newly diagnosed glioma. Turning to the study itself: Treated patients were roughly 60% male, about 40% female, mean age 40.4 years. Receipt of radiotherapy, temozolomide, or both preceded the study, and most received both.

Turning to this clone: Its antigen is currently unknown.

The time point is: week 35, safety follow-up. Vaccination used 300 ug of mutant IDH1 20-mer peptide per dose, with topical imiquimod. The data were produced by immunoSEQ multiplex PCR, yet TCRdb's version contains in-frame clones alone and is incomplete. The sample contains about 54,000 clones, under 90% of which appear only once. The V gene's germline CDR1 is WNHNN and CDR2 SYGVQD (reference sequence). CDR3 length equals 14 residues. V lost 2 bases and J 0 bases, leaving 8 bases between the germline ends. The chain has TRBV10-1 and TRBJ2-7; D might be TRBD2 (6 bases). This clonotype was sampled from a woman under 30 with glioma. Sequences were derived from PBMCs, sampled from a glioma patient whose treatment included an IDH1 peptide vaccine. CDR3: CASSEAGSSYEQYF. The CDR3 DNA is TGCGCCAGCAGTGAGGCGGGAAGCTCCTACGAGCAGTACTTC.